This T cell receptor (beta chain) came from a study of blood T cell repertoires in COVID-19. Study-wide context: The samples span acute and convalescent COVID-19 from the United States, Italy and Spain. Sample material is recorded as cDNA or gDNA derived from T cells, B-cell-depleted T cells, or PBMCs.

As originally analysed: From reference gene primer amplification, estimates of nucleated cell counts were derived. Produced via immunoSEQ multiplex PCR; TCRdb's table is partial and in-frame only. For V, J and clone size, that table is used; D and trimming come from the DNA. The sample shows 200,000 or so clones, 80% to 90% of them seen only once. J lost 3 bases, V lost 0 bases, and 4 bases had no gene match. CDR1 is SNHLY and CDR2 is FYNNEI in the germline V gene. The CDR3 is made up of 16 amino acids. A Seattle source enrolled patients during active infection and followed them longitudinally. Material: peripheral blood. The chain joins TRBV2 to TRBJ2-1, with 8 bases aligning to TRBD1. The clonotype comes from a man younger than 45 with COVID-19, enrolled during active disease. CDR3 region: CASSEAPTGDYNEQFF. CDR3 nucleotides: TGTGCCAGCAGTGAAGCCCCGACAGGGGACTACAATGAGCAGTTCTTC. Complete variable domain (other parts from reference TRBV2 and TRBJ2-1): EPEVTQTPSHQVTQMGQEVILRCVPISNHLYFYWYRQILGQKVEFLVSFYNNEISEKSEIFDDQFSVERPDGSNFTLKIRSTKLEDSAMYFCASSEAPTGDYNEQFFGPGTRLTVL.